A single T cell receptor beta chain is shown here with its context. Every subset's genomic DNA went evenly onto several immunoSEQ plates. Clones were sequenced by immunoSEQ multiplex PCR, and TCRdb holds only the in-frame ones, with some missing. The repertoire includes about 460,000 clones, 60% to 80% of them detected once, and about 11% sits in the top ten. The CDR3 covers 14 residues. The junction had 3 bases not matched to a gene; V was cut back by 5 bases and J by 1 base. Germline lookup yields CDR1 ENHRY and CDR2 SYGVKD. The data originate from a study of shared clonotypes between healthy human individuals.

Sequenced input: PBMCs. The origin of this receptor is a woman between 40 and 50 years old in good health. Some clones in this sample may be carry-over from other donors' samples. V and J are TRBV10-3 and TRBJ2-3, with 7 bases aligning to TRBD1. The CDR3 loop reads CAISQGVRTDTQYF. The DNA of the CDR3 is TGTGCCATCAGTCAGGGGGTTCGCACAGATACGCAGTATTTT.